This T cell receptor (beta chain) emerged from a study of blood T cell repertoires in COVID-19. For the study at large: Whether acute or convalescent, the COVID-19 samples came from the United States, Italy and Spain. PBMCs, B-cell-depleted T cells, or T cells were the source of the cDNA or gDNA that made up the material.

Per the study methods: Reference gene primer amplification gave nucleated cell count estimates. TCRdb's table, derived via immunoSEQ multiplex PCR, lists solely in-frame clones and lacks some. V and J calls and clone size come straight from that table; D and trimming were deduced from the DNA. The sample carries about 34,000 clones, around 73% recorded once. The V gene's germline CDR1 is SGHRS and CDR2 YFSETQ. CDR3 length equals 14 residues. After removal of 4 bases from V and 8 bases from J, the junction contained 7 bases not matched to a gene. Material: peripheral blood. J is TRBJ2-4 and V is TRBV5-1, with 9 positions matching TRBD2. This receptor was obtained from a woman aged 55-70 years with acute or convalescent COVID-19. The CDR3 protein is CASSESGGYDIQYF. The CDR3 DNA sequence: TGCGCCAGCAGCGAAAGCGGGGGGTATGACATTCAGTACTTC. Full variable domain (remainder filled in from reference TRBV5-1 and TRBJ2-4): KAGVTQTPRYLIKTRGQQVTLSCSPISGHRSVSWYQQTPGQGLQFLFEYFSETQRNKGNFPGRFSGRQFSNSRSEMNVSTLELGDSALYLCASSESGGYDIQYFGAGTRLSVL.